This T cell receptor (beta chain) was recovered during a study of beta chain features in type 1 diabetes. Overall study findings and caveats: PCR, the amplification step, might favor shorter templates, equally in patients and controls. TCRB CDR3 length was moderately but significantly reduced in all four CD4+ subsets of Type 1 diabetes patients. Patients with type 1 diabetes showed fewer VDJ junction insertions and more deletions.

With respect to this clone: The antigen remains unidentified.

TCRB transcripts that were expressed got sequenced, as all of the isolated RNA had been reverse transcribed. The method was immunoSEQ multiplex PCR; TCRdb's version includes in-frame clones alone and lacks a portion of them. The repertoire includes roughly 450,000 clones, roughly 11% of them detected once, and approximately 0.05% sits in the top ten. The CDR3 spans 13 residues. Trimming left V 4 bases short and J 6 bases short, with 11 bases between. Germline assignment: CDR1 SGHVS and CDR2 FNYEAQ. A sort by CD45RO/CCR7/CD25/CD127/CD95/CD27 yielded CD4+ naive, central memory, regulatory and stem cell-like memory cells.

The gene calls are TRBV7-6 and TRBJ2-3; D call uncertain. Sequenced: naive CD4+ T cells from blood. The TCR sequence derives from a woman aged 18-29 years in good health. CDR3 residues: CASSSEITDTQYF. CDR3 bases: TGTGCCAGCAGCTCAGAGATTACGGATACGCAGTATTTT.